This T cell receptor (beta chain) was observed in a study of post-analysis software for immune sequencing data. The overall study: Included courses were relapsing-remitting and secondary progressive multiple sclerosis; progressive-relapsing multiple sclerosis was also included. Whole-study findings and limits: Significantly decreased normalized Chao1 diversity was recorded for multiple sclerosis patients relative to controls. In patients, roughly five TRBV segments were more frequent than in controls, with TRBV5-6, TRBV5-1 and TRBV20-1 among them. Batch-matched samples strongly co-clustered by F measure.

In regard to this clonotype: What it recognizes is unknown.

Libraries were made from TCR beta cDNA, and they carried unique molecular identifiers. Around 460,000 cDNA molecules came from 1 to 10 million T cells. One entry per CDR3 protein, called by TCRdb with MiXCR from the PCR reads. The table has approximately 690,000 distinct CDR3 sequences, around 64% seen once. This CDR3 is 13 amino acids long. Germline V gene lookup returns CDR1 DFQATT and CDR2 SNEGSKA (reference sequence). V was pared by 5 bases and J by 7 bases, with 7 bases of the junction left unmatched. The chain joins TRBV20-1 to TRBJ1-4; TRBD1 matches 7 bases. The sample taken for sequencing was blood. This clonotype was obtained from a girl aged 2 to 10 with multiple sclerosis. Written as DNA, the CDR3 is TGCAGTGCTCAGACAGGGAGCCCTGAAAAACTGTTTTTT. Residues: CSAQTGSPEKLFF.